Each of the 2 T cell receptor beta chains below was sequenced from the same sample in a study of blood T cell repertoires in COVID-19. TCRdb keeps only in-frame clones here, not all; method: immunoSEQ multiplex PCR. The profile shows about 77,000 clones, less than 85% of them singletons. The sequenced sample consisted of peripheral blood. Receptors were obtained from a woman between 65 and 79 years old with acute or convalescent COVID-19.

V gene TRBV10-1 combines with J gene TRBJ1-4; 8 bases fit TRBD1. This CDR3 comprises 15 residues. V lost 4 bases and J lost 5; bases outside the gene matches: 6. Germline loops: CDR1 WNHNN, CDR2 SYGVQD (reference sequence). The CDR3 protein is CASSGGQEENEKLFF. The CDR3 bases are TGCGCCAGCAGTGGGGGACAGGAAGAGAATGAAAAACTGTTTTTT.

The V and J genes are TRBV18 and TRBJ2-7; the match to TRBD1 covers 7 bases. The ends lost 3 bases at V and 4 bases at J; junction bases unmatched: 6. This CDR3 comprises 14 residues. From germline, CDR1 is KGHSH and CDR2 LQKENI. The CDR3 bases are TGTGCCAGCTCACCGGGGAAGGGGGCGTACGAGCAGTACTTC. The encoded protein is CASSPGKGAYEQYF.